These T cell receptor beta chains were read from a single sample in a study of T cell repertoires in ileal Crohn's disease. Sequencing used immunoSEQ multiplex PCR; TCRdb keeps in-frame clones, though not all of them. The table has roughly 17,000 clones, more than 85% seen once. Sequencing was carried out using ileal tissue. Receptors were obtained from an adult with Crohn's disease. Both conserved end residues are part of each CDR3. D genes are given only for firm matches. For some rows the clone size is stated as once, few or many, or as a class when expanded; others skip it.

j_call: TRBJ1-1; cdr3_length: 14; clone_size: .; v_call: TRBV25-1; d_call: TRBD1; cdr3_nt: TGTGCCAGCCCCGGACAGGGGCGGTGGACTGAAGCTTTCTTT; cdr3_aa: CASPGQGRWTEAFF
j_call: TRBJ1-4; cdr3_length: 14; clone_size: .; v_call: TRBV5-1; d_call: .; cdr3_nt: TGCGCCAGCAGCGGAACTACAACTAATGAAAAACTGTTTTTT; cdr3_aa: CASSGTTTNEKLFF
j_call: TRBJ2-7; cdr3_length: 19; clone_size: .; v_call: TRBV5-1; d_call: .; cdr3_nt: TGCGCCAGCAGCTCGGGAGACGTTCGCGCGGACGGGCTTTGGGACGAGCAGTACTTC; cdr3_aa: CASSSGDVRADGLWDEQYF
j_call: TRBJ1-5; cdr3_length: 14; clone_size: .; v_call: TRBV6-5; d_call: .; cdr3_nt: TGTGCCAGCAGCCCCGAGAGGGGTCCTCAGCCCCAGCATTTT; cdr3_aa: CASSPERGPQPQHF
j_call: TRBJ1-2; cdr3_length: 13; clone_size: .; v_call: TRBV7-6; d_call: .; cdr3_nt: TGTGCCAGCAGCTACGCAAACCCAGGGAGACTGACCTTC; cdr3_aa: CASSYANPGRLTF
j_call: TRBJ1-5; cdr3_length: 15; clone_size: .; v_call: TRBV28; d_call: .; cdr3_nt: TGTGCCAGCAGTTTGGTGGGGGCGCAAGTTCAGCCCCAGCATTTT; cdr3_aa: CASSLVGAQVQPQHF
j_call: TRBJ2-5; cdr3_length: 16; clone_size: .; v_call: TRBV11-2; d_call: TRBD2; cdr3_nt: TGTGCCAGCAGCCCAGGCATTAGCGGGGCCCAAGAGACCCAGTACTTC; cdr3_aa: CASSPGISGAQETQYF
j_call: TRBJ2-1; cdr3_length: 15; clone_size: .; v_call: TRBV27; d_call: TRBD1; cdr3_nt: TGTGCCAGCAGACCCGGGACAGGGTCCTACAATGAGCAGTTCTTC; cdr3_aa: CASRPGTGSYNEQFF
j_call: TRBJ2-1; cdr3_length: 15; clone_size: .; v_call: TRBV5-4; d_call: TRBD2; cdr3_nt: TGTGCCAGCAGCCAAACCCCACTAGCGGGTGATGAGCAGTTCTTC; cdr3_aa: CASSQTPLAGDEQFF
j_call: TRBJ1-6; cdr3_length: 13; clone_size: .; v_call: TRBV10-1; d_call: TRBD1; cdr3_nt: TGCGCCAGCAGTGGGGACAGTTATTCACCCCTCCACTTT; cdr3_aa: CASSGDSYSPLHF
j_call: TRBJ1-2; cdr3_length: 17; clone_size: .; v_call: TRBV4-3; d_call: .; cdr3_nt: TGCGCCAGCAGCCAAGAGTTTGGGGACGGGAGTTTCTATGGCTACACCTTC; cdr3_aa: CASSQEFGDGSFYGYTF
j_call: TRBJ2-7; cdr3_length: 16; clone_size: .; v_call: TRBV5-1; d_call: TRBD2; cdr3_nt: TGCGCCAGCAGCTTGGCTCAGCGGGGGGCCCTCTACGAGCAGTACTTC; cdr3_aa: CASSLAQRGALYEQYF
j_call: TRBJ1-2; cdr3_length: 13; clone_size: .; v_call: TRBV5-1; d_call: .; cdr3_nt: TGCGCCAGCAGCAGAGGGGGGGACTATGGCTACACCTTC; cdr3_aa: CASSRGGDYGYTF
j_call: TRBJ2-7; cdr3_length: 13; clone_size: .; v_call: TRBV7-2; d_call: .; cdr3_nt: TGTGCCAGCAGCTTGGGGCGGAATTACGAGCAGTACTTC; cdr3_aa: CASSLGRNYEQYF
j_call: TRBJ1-1; cdr3_length: 13; clone_size: .; v_call: TRBV14; d_call: .; cdr3_nt: TGTGCCAGCAGCCAACACCTCAACACTGAAGCTTTCTTT; cdr3_aa: CASSQHLNTEAFF
j_call: TRBJ2-1; cdr3_length: 11; clone_size: few; v_call: TRBV7-2; d_call: .; cdr3_nt: TGTGCCAGCAGAGACCGAGAGGGTCTGTTCTTC; cdr3_aa: CASRDREGLFF
j_call: TRBJ2-4; cdr3_length: 18; clone_size: once; v_call: TRBV19; d_call: TRBD2; cdr3_nt: TGTGCCAGTAGTACCGGGACTGGCGGGGGGTCGGCCAAAAACATTCAGTACTTC; cdr3_aa: CASSTGTGGGSAKNIQYF
j_call: TRBJ1-5; cdr3_length: 17; clone_size: .; v_call: TRBV5-6; d_call: TRBD1; cdr3_nt: TGTGCCAGCAGCTCATGGACAGGGGCTAATCTTTTCCGGCCCCAGCATTTT; cdr3_aa: CASSSWTGANLFRPQHF
j_call: TRBJ2-7; cdr3_length: 17; clone_size: .; v_call: TRBV7-9; d_call: .; cdr3_nt: TGTGCCAGCAGCTTGGACGCCTTCGGAACGCGCAGTTACGAGCAGTACTTC; cdr3_aa: CASSLDAFGTRSYEQYF
j_call: TRBJ2-1; cdr3_length: 13; clone_size: .; v_call: TRBV16; d_call: .; cdr3_nt: TGTGCCAGCAGCCAATTCCGGGACTATGAGCAGTTCTTC; cdr3_aa: CASSQFRDYEQFF
j_call: TRBJ2-1; cdr3_length: 15; clone_size: .; v_call: TRBV7-7; d_call: TRBD1; cdr3_nt: TGTGCTAGCAGCTTGACAGGGAGCTCCTACAATGAGCAGTTCTTC; cdr3_aa: CASSLTGSSYNEQFF
j_call: TRBJ2-7; cdr3_length: 12; clone_size: .; v_call: TRBV6-1; d_call: .; cdr3_nt: TGTGCCAGCGTGGCGGCGTCCTACGAGCAGTACTTC; cdr3_aa: CASVAASYEQYF
j_call: TRBJ2-1; cdr3_length: 11; clone_size: once; v_call: TRBV18; d_call: .; cdr3_nt: TGTGCCAGCTCATCGGACAATGAGCAGTTCTTC; cdr3_aa: CASSSDNEQFF
j_call: TRBJ1-2; cdr3_length: 12; clone_size: .; v_call: TRBV5-1; d_call: .; cdr3_nt: TGCGCCAGCAGCTTGGACGGGAATGGCTACACCTTC; cdr3_aa: CASSLDGNGYTF
j_call: TRBJ2-2; cdr3_length: 13; clone_size: .; v_call: TRBV10-1; d_call: .; cdr3_nt: TGCGCCAGCAGAGACCCGGGCACCGGGGAGCTGTTTTTT; cdr3_aa: CASRDPGTGELFF
j_call: TRBJ2-3; cdr3_length: 12; clone_size: few; v_call: TRBV7-9; d_call: .; cdr3_nt: TGTGCCAGCAGCTACAACACGGATACGCAGTATTTT; cdr3_aa: CASSYNTDTQYF
j_call: TRBJ1-2; cdr3_length: 11; clone_size: .; v_call: TRBV5-1; d_call: .; cdr3_nt: TGCGCCAGCAGCGCCGGGACTAGCTACACCTTC; cdr3_aa: CASSAGTSYTF
j_call: TRBJ1-1; cdr3_length: 11; clone_size: .; v_call: TRBV28; d_call: .; cdr3_nt: TGTGCCAGCACCCTGAACACTGAAGCTTTCTTT; cdr3_aa: CASTLNTEAFF
j_call: TRBJ2-5; cdr3_length: 12; clone_size: .; v_call: TRBV11-2; d_call: .; cdr3_nt: TGTGCCAGCAGCTTACAGTGGGAGACCCAGTACTTC; cdr3_aa: CASSLQWETQYF
j_call: TRBJ2-7; cdr3_length: 15; clone_size: .; v_call: TRBV21-1; d_call: .; cdr3_nt: TGTGCCAGCAGCCAGTCCTTAAGAACCTCCTACGAGCAGTACTTC; cdr3_aa: CASSQSLRTSYEQYF
j_call: TRBJ2-7; cdr3_length: 13; clone_size: few; v_call: TRBV5-6; d_call: .; cdr3_nt: TGTGCCAGCAGCTTGAGGCCAGCCTACGAGCAGTACTTC; cdr3_aa: CASSLRPAYEQYF
j_call: TRBJ2-7; cdr3_length: 13; clone_size: .; v_call: TRBV29-1; d_call: .; cdr3_nt: TGCAGCGTTGTATCGTTCTCATCCTACGAGCAGTACTTC; cdr3_aa: CSVVSFSSYEQYF
j_call: TRBJ2-5; cdr3_length: 15; clone_size: once; v_call: TRBV10-3; d_call: .; cdr3_nt: TGTGCCATCAGTGAAGGACCGGGACAACAAGAGACCCAGTACTTC; cdr3_aa: CAISEGPGQQETQYF
j_call: TRBJ2-2; cdr3_length: 15; clone_size: .; v_call: TRBV27; d_call: .; cdr3_nt: TGTGCCAGCAGTTTAAATCAGGGGTTTAGCGGGGAGCTGTTTTTT; cdr3_aa: CASSLNQGFSGELFF
j_call: TRBJ1-5; cdr3_length: 13; clone_size: .; v_call: TRBV27; d_call: .; cdr3_nt: TGTGCCAGCAGCACACAGGAAAATCAGCCCCAGCATTTT; cdr3_aa: CASSTQENQPQHF
j_call: TRBJ1-5; cdr3_length: 15; clone_size: once; v_call: TRBV6-1; d_call: .; cdr3_nt: TGTGCCAGCAGTGAATTCGGACCCAGGGGTCAGCCCCAGCATTTT; cdr3_aa: CASSEFGPRGQPQHF
j_call: TRBJ1-1; cdr3_length: 14; clone_size: .; v_call: TRBV10-1; d_call: .; cdr3_nt: TGCGCCAGCAGTGAGTCGGGCAGCAACACTGAAGCTTTCTTT; cdr3_aa: CASSESGSNTEAFF
j_call: TRBJ1-5; cdr3_length: 18; clone_size: .; v_call: TRBV27; d_call: .; cdr3_nt: TGTGCCAGCAGTACAAATCCGGGGTGGGGGACATTTGTTCAGCCCCAGCATTTT; cdr3_aa: CASSTNPGWGTFVQPQHF
j_call: TRBJ1-2; cdr3_length: 15; clone_size: .; v_call: TRBV28; d_call: .; cdr3_nt: TGTGCCAGCAGTTCTTACATGGGACTTAACTATGGCTACACCTTC; cdr3_aa: CASSSYMGLNYGYTF
j_call: TRBJ2-5; cdr3_length: 15; clone_size: .; v_call: TRBV25-1; d_call: .; cdr3_nt: TGTGCCAGCAGGCCCGGGACCCGCAGCCAAGAGACCCAGTACTTC; cdr3_aa: CASRPGTRSQETQYF
j_call: TRBJ2-2; cdr3_length: 15; clone_size: .; v_call: TRBV27; d_call: .; cdr3_nt: TGTGCCAGCAGTTTGGGTTCAGGGAGCACCGGGGAGCTGTTTTTT; cdr3_aa: CASSLGSGSTGELFF
j_call: TRBJ1-2; cdr3_length: 14; clone_size: .; v_call: TRBV9; d_call: TRBD1; cdr3_nt: TGTGCCAGCAGCGAGGGACAGACCAGCTATGGCTACACCTTC; cdr3_aa: CASSEGQTSYGYTF
j_call: TRBJ1-6; cdr3_length: 19; clone_size: hyperexpanded; v_call: TRBV5-4; d_call: TRBD1; cdr3_nt: TGTGCCAGCAGCCGACAGCCGAAAGATACAGGGGGCAATAATTCACCCCTCCACTTT; cdr3_aa: CASSRQPKDTGGNNSPLHF
j_call: TRBJ2-3; cdr3_length: 13; clone_size: .; v_call: TRBV10-1; d_call: .; cdr3_nt: TGCGCCAGCAGTGAGTCCGGAGAGAGGGCGCAGTATTTT; cdr3_aa: CASSESGERAQYF
j_call: TRBJ1-1; cdr3_length: 17; clone_size: .; v_call: TRBV11-3; d_call: .; cdr3_nt: TGTGCCAGCAGCCCTCGGGTCTCCCAGCAGATGAACACTGAAGCTTTCTTT; cdr3_aa: CASSPRVSQQMNTEAFF
j_call: TRBJ2-5; cdr3_length: 16; clone_size: .; v_call: TRBV6-6; d_call: TRBD2; cdr3_nt: TGTGCCAGCAGCCGACTAGCGGGGGGACTCCAAGAGACCCAGTACTTC; cdr3_aa: CASSRLAGGLQETQYF
j_call: TRBJ2-5; cdr3_length: 12; clone_size: .; v_call: TRBV5-1; d_call: .; cdr3_nt: TGCGCCAGCAGCTTGGCCGGAGAGACCCAGTACTTC; cdr3_aa: CASSLAGETQYF
j_call: TRBJ2-1; cdr3_length: 18; clone_size: .; v_call: TRBV12-2; d_call: .; cdr3_nt: TGTGCAAGTCGCTTAGTAGTCGGGCTAGCGGATACCTACAATGAGCAGTTCTTC; cdr3_aa: CASRLVVGLADTYNEQFF
j_call: TRBJ2-5; cdr3_length: 17; clone_size: .; v_call: TRBV4-2; d_call: TRBD2; cdr3_nt: TGTGCCAGCAGCCAAGGAGGGGGACTAGCGGGGGAAGGGACCCAGTACTTC; cdr3_aa: CASSQGGGLAGEGTQYF
j_call: TRBJ1-4; cdr3_length: 14; clone_size: .; v_call: TRBV6-5; d_call: TRBD1; cdr3_nt: TGTGCCAGTAAGCTGGGACAGGGGATTGAAAAACTGTTTTTT; cdr3_aa: CASKLGQGIEKLFF
j_call: TRBJ1-3; cdr3_length: 13; clone_size: .; v_call: TRBV4-1; d_call: .; cdr3_nt: TGCGCCAGCAGCCCACTATCCGGAAACACCATATATTTT; cdr3_aa: CASSPLSGNTIYF
j_call: TRBJ2-3; cdr3_length: 11; clone_size: .; v_call: TRBV6-5; d_call: .; cdr3_nt: TGTGCCAGCAGTAACCGCGAAACGCAGTATTTT; cdr3_aa: CASSNRETQYF
j_call: TRBJ2-3; cdr3_length: 15; clone_size: .; v_call: TRBV6-1; d_call: TRBD2; cdr3_nt: TGTGCCAGCACCCCGGGACTAGCGGGGCAAGATACGCAGTATTTT; cdr3_aa: CASTPGLAGQDTQYF
j_call: TRBJ1-5; cdr3_length: 14; clone_size: few; v_call: TRBV27; d_call: .; cdr3_nt: TGTGCCAGCAGCCTCAACTTGCGGAATCAGCCCCAGCATTTT; cdr3_aa: CASSLNLRNQPQHF